This TCR beta chain originates from a study of blood T cell repertoires in COVID-19. Overall study: Researchers got acute and convalescent COVID-19 samples from the United States, Italy and Spain. T cells, B-cell-depleted T cells, or PBMCs provided the cDNA or gDNA that served as material.

Source study methods: Reference gene primer amplification yielded estimated nucleated cell counts. The assay was immunoSEQ multiplex PCR, and TCRdb's table has in-frame clones only and misses some. V, J and clone size are taken as reported in that table, and D and trimming were inferred from the DNA itself. The sample has 190,000 or so clones, less than 95% seen once; the top ten hold 0.6% to 0.8%. Seattle's enrolled individuals joined amid active infection and were then monitored longitudinally. Trimming cost V 5 bases and J 2 bases, with 15 bases left between them. Per the germline V gene, CDR1 is SGHAT and CDR2 is FQNNGV. This CDR3 is built from 15 residues.

The TCR comes from a man under 40 with COVID-19, enrolled during active disease. The chain recombines TRBV11-2 with TRBJ1-1; D perhaps matches TRBD1 (6 bases). Sequencing was performed on peripheral blood. The CDR3 loop reads CASSPSRGLNTEAFF. The CDR3 DNA is TGTGCCAGCAGCCCCTCGCGGGGGCTAAACACTGAAGCTTTCTTT.